The next 15 T cell receptor beta chains were all read from a single sample in a study of T cells in Graves' hyperthyroidism and ophthalmopathy. TCR beta CDR3 regions were amplified from RNA transcripts. The HTBI set primed first-round TCR CDR3 RT-PCR. TCRdb re-called the multiplex PCR reads with MiXCR, one entry per CDR3 protein. The top ten hold roughly 33% of the sample, which has some 300,000 distinct CDR3 sequences, approximately 17% seen once. The sample was blood. Source of these receptors: a man aged 25 to 40 with Graves' hyperthyroidism.

This clonotype has a count of ten or more. CDR3 bases: TGTGCCAGCAGCCGCACGTCCGCCGGACAGAATTCGGCTTTCTTT. Translation gives CASSRTSAGQNSAFF. This chain links TRBV12-3 or TRBV12-4 with TRBJ1-1; possibly TRBD1 for D (6 bases). With 6 bases removed from V and 11 bases from J, the gap between germline ends came to 25 bases. The CDR3 consists of 15 residues.

This clonotype was observed many times. V is TRBV2 and J is TRBJ2-1; D uncertain. The CDR3 consists of 16 residues. Germline V gene sequence: CDR1 SNHLY, CDR2 FYNNEI. The V and J ends lost 3 bases and 0 bases respectively, with 12 bases between them. CDR3 coding DNA: TGTGCCAGCAGTGAGTTGCTCCGGAGCTCCTACAATGAGCAGTTCTTC. This encodes CASSELLRSSYNEQFF.

There are a few counts of this clonotype. The rearrangement links TRBV5-1 to TRBJ1-3; D might be TRBD1 (6 bases). The germline CDR1 and CDR2 sequences are SGHRS and YFSETQ. V lost 6 bases to trimming and J lost 4 bases, with 14 bases between them. The CDR3 extends over 14 amino acids. The CDR3 DNA reads TGCGCCAGCAACGAGCCCGGGGGCGGAAACACCATATATTTT. Its protein is CASNEPGGGNTIYF.

There are many counts of this clonotype. The chain joins TRBV12-3 or TRBV12-4 to TRBJ1-5; tentative D call: TRBD1 (6 bases). The V end was cut by 6 bases, the J end by 5 bases, with 14 bases between. The CDR3 spans 14 residues. Here the CDR3 DNA reads TGTGCCAGCAGGGGGACAAGTCGGCATCAGCCCCAGCATTTT. It yields the protein CASRGTSRHQPQHF.

This clonotype was detected ten times or more. The genes are TRBV28 and TRBJ2-7; D is possibly TRBD1 (6 bases). This CDR3 is built from 14 residues. Between the trimmed V and J ends, which lost 5 bases and 4 bases, there was a span of 15 bases. The V gene's germline CDR1 is MDHEN and CDR2 SYDVKM. As DNA, the CDR3 is TGTGCCAGCAGTACTAGGTGGGGGCGGTACGAGCAGTACTTC. Protein sequence: CASSTRWGRYEQYF.

J is TRBJ1-5 and V is TRBV7-2, with 10 bases that match TRBD1. This CDR3 region has 13 residues. With 4 bases clipped from V and 7 bases from J, the junction kept 1 base outside the gene matches. Per the germline V gene, CDR1 is SGHTA and CDR2 is FQGNSA. CDR3 protein: CASSWDRGQPQHF. The CDR3 nucleotides read TGTGCCAGCAGCTGGGACAGGGGACAGCCCCAGCATTTT. Supplemented by reference TRBV7-2 and TRBJ1-5, the full variable domain reads GAGVSQSPSNKVTEKGKDVELRCDPISGHTALYWYRQSLGQGLEFLIYFQGNSAPDKSGLPSDRFSAERTGGSVSTLTIQRTQQEDSAVYLCASSWDRGQPQHFGDGTRLSIL.

The J gene is TRBJ2-1, the V gene TRBV12-3 or TRBV12-4, with 11 nucleotides matching TRBD2. The CDR3 runs 15 residues. Unmatched junction bases numbered 11, after V lost 6 bases and J lost 10 bases. The CDR3 nucleotides are TGTGCCAGCAGGAAGGGGACTAGCGGAGCCGGGGAGCAGTTCTTC. This encodes CASRKGTSGAGEQFF.

For this clonotype: A clone one base away is much larger, so this may be a read error. The chain is built from TRBV24-1 and TRBJ1-2; TRBD1 is a possible D gene (5 bases). The CDR3 consists of 14 residues. Per the germline V gene, CDR1 is KGHDR and CDR2 is SFDVKD. V dropped 3 bases and J dropped 3 bases, with 10 bases sitting between them. CDR3 sequence reads: CATSDQGTDYGYTF. For the CDR3, the DNA is TGTGCCACCAGTGATCAGGGCACCGACTATGGCTACACCTTC.

This clonotype has ten or more counts. The J gene is TRBJ2-5, the V gene TRBV10-3; a weak D match, TRBD1 (6 bases). CDR1 ENHRY and CDR2 SYGVKD come from the germline V gene. Between the trimmed V and J ends, which lost 6 bases and 0 bases, there was a span of 11 bases. The CDR3 has 14 amino acids. This CDR3 reads CAIRTGTNQETQYF. CDR3 nucleotide sequence: TGTGCCATCAGGACCGGGACAAACCAAGAGACCCAGTACTTC.

In its sample, this clonotype was seen a few times. This chain joins TRBV9 and TRBJ2-2, with D perhaps TRBD1 (5 bases). From germline, CDR1 is SGDLS and CDR2 YYNGEE. Between the trimmed V and J ends, which lost 0 bases and 3 bases, there was a span of 6 bases. This CDR3 region has 14 residues. DNA of the CDR3: TGTGCCAGCAGCGTAGCAGGGCACACCGGGGAGCTGTTTTTT. Protein: CASSVAGHTGELFF.

This clonotype was detected a few times. The chain couples TRBV27 to TRBJ2-3; D gene ambiguous. Trimming shortened V by 5 bases and J by 2 bases, and 11 bases separated the two germline ends. CDR3 length: 14 amino acids. Germline CDR1 reads MNHEY; CDR2 reads SMNVEV (reference sequence). The DNA for the CDR3 is TGTGCCAGCAGTCCTTCCCGAGCCACAGATACGCAGTATTTT. Translating it yields CASSPSRATDTQYF.

This clonotype was recorded a few times. This chain links TRBV9 with TRBJ1-3; the D is unclear. Trimming removed 0 bases at V and 0 bases at J, with 7 bases between. CDR1 is SGDLS, CDR2 YYNGEE, per germline. This CDR3 spans 15 amino acids. CDR3 sequence (DNA): TGTGCCAGCAGCGTAGGTCAAGGCTCTGGAAACACCATATATTTT. It yields the protein CASSVGQGSGNTIYF.

The rearrangement links TRBV9 to TRBJ2-1; TRBD2 agrees at 8 bases. Per the germline V gene, CDR1 is SGDLS and CDR2 is YYNGEE. Trimming took 0 bases from V and 8 from J; bases not matched to a gene: 7. The CDR3 is 15 amino acids. The DNA of the CDR3 is TGTGCCAGCAGCGTAGAAAAGCGGGAGCGCGATGAGCAGTTCTTC. Translating gives CASSVEKRERDEQFF.

This clonotype was observed many times. This chain joins TRBV5-1 and TRBJ2-3; 7 bases fit TRBD1. Per the germline V gene, CDR1 is SGHRS and CDR2 is YFSETQ. V lost 7 bases and J lost 2; bases outside the gene matches: 7. This CDR3 has 14 residues. CDR3 DNA sequence: TGCGCCAGCTCCCGGGACAGCAACACAGATACGCAGTATTTT. Protein product: CASSRDSNTDTQYF.

This clonotype was detected many times. This sequence joins TRBV30 and TRBJ1-3; D gene unclear. The V gene lost 0 bases and the J gene lost 4 bases, with 10 bases spanning the gap. Germline-derived CDR1 and CDR2 are GTSNPN and SVGIG (reference sequence). The CDR3 runs to 14 residues. The CDR3 loop reads CAWSVGSVGNTIYF. Written as DNA, the CDR3 is TGTGCCTGGAGTGTAGGGTCGGTCGGAAACACCATATATTTT.